This TCR beta chain was retrieved from a study of cytomegalovirus exposure and HLA in healthy donors. Overall study: Out of approximately 170 million T cells, an earlier analysis found over 90 million unique TCR beta sequences in total.

13 Jbeta primers and 60 Vbeta primers were used for the PCR. Assay used: immunoSEQ multiplex PCR; TCRdb lists only in-frame clones, some missing. The sample's table shows 100,000 to 150,000 clones. On this clone itself: Its antigen is not known.

Whole-study results and caveats: Cytomegalovirus status was reportedly diagnosed by the classifier with high specificity and sensitivity. Among donors in an Asian-associated ancestry cluster, a later analysis reportedly found fewer N-insertions than the roughly 730-donor mean. Per a prior analysis, the majority of TCR beta V segments were productive roughly 90% or roughly 30% of the time.

The source of this sequence is a man aged 18 to 35 in good health and CMV-seronegative. Material for sequencing was PBMCs.

CDR3 sequence (DNA): TGTGCCAGCAGCCTTAGTAGTAGCCGCGAGCAGTACTTC. Translated, it gives CASSLSSSREQYF. V usage is TRBV9 and J usage is TRBJ2-7, with no clear D. CDR3 length: 13 residues. V was clipped by 4 bases and J by 6 bases, with 14 bases between them. Germline lookup yields CDR1 SGDLS and CDR2 YYNGEE.